The 27 T cell receptor beta chains presented below share a single source sample, sequenced in a study of T cell responses to AZD1222 COVID-19 vaccine (dated by TCRdb to the early 2020s). Libraries were prepared through the immunoSEQ multiplex PCR assay. Here the immuneACCESS table is served through TCRdb, limited to in-frame sequences with V and J called. Missing clones are a known gap in these copies; in checked studies unresolved V genes cover under half, and the rest lacks a known reason. The sample table holds over 150,000 clones, of which approximately 88% were seen once. Roughly 0.98% of the sample is in the top ten clones. The time point label on this specimen signifies: about 28 days (+/-7) after the second vaccine dose. Source: peripheral blood, taken 28 days after the second AZD1222 dose. The origin of the receptors is an adult who received the AZD1222 COVID-19 vaccine.

This chain links TRBV5-1 with TRBJ1-2; D perhaps matches TRBD1 (5 bases). The CDR3 extends over 15 amino acids. V was clipped by 1 base and J by 3 bases, with 13 bases between them. Germline CDR1 and CDR2: SGHRS and YFSETQ. CDR3 DNA sequence: TGCGCCAGCAGCTTGTCGGGGCCAAGCGACTATGGCTACACCTTC. Its translation: CASSLSGPSDYGYTF. Full variable domain (rest looked up from reference TRBV5-1 and TRBJ1-2): KAGVTQTPRYLIKTRGQQVTLSCSPISGHRSVSWYQQTPGQGLQFLFEYFSETQRNKGNFPGRFSGRQFSNSRSEMNVSTLELGDSALYLCASSLSGPSDYGYTFGSGTRLTVV.

This sequence joins TRBV14 and TRBJ2-7, with 7 bases matching TRBD1. Germline CDR1 is SGHDN and CDR2 is FVKESK. This CDR3 is built from 14 residues. The junction had 5 bases not matched to a gene; V was cut back by 3 bases and J by 3 bases. As DNA, the CDR3 is TGTGCCAGCAGCCATTGGGACAGACACTACGAGCAGTACTTC. The encoded protein is CASSHWDRHYEQYF.

The rearrangement joins TRBV6-6 to TRBJ2-7, with 8 bases identical to TRBD1. With V trimmed by 2 bases and J by 4 bases, 10 bases remained unmatched. The CDR3 covers 16 residues. From germline, CDR1 is MNHNY and CDR2 SVGAGI (reference sequence). Written as DNA, the CDR3 is TGTGCCAGCAGTTACCCGGCGACAGGGGCAGGATACGAGCAGTACTTC. Translation gives CASSYPATGAGYEQYF.

The chain is built from TRBV2 and TRBJ2-5, with D perhaps TRBD1 (6 bases). From germline, CDR1 is SNHLY and CDR2 FYNNEI. Trimming cost V 2 bases and J 0 bases, with 13 bases left between them. The CDR3 consists of 16 residues. CDR3 residues: CASSERKGVYQETQYF. CDR3 in DNA: TGTGCCAGCAGTGAAAGGAAGGGGGTATACCAAGAGACCCAGTACTTC.

The V call is TRBV4-3, the J call TRBJ1-2; D not certain. Germline lookup yields CDR1 LGHNA and CDR2 YSLEER. The germline V and J ends were trimmed by 0 bases and 4 bases, with 12 bases remaining between them. The CDR3 is 15 amino acids. CDR3 amino acids: CASSQERRGLYGYTF. DNA of the CDR3: TGCGCCAGCAGCCAAGAAAGGAGAGGGCTCTATGGCTACACCTTC.

V usage is TRBV10-3 and J usage is TRBJ2-7; 7 bases are a match to TRBD1. After removal of 6 bases from V and 2 bases from J, the junction contained 7 bases not matched to a gene. Germline V gene sequence: CDR1 ENHRY, CDR2 SYGVKD. The CDR3 is 14 residues long. The CDR3 coding sequence is TGTGCCATCAGCCAGAACAGGGGAACCTACGAGCAGTACTTC. Residues: CAISQNRGTYEQYF.

In its sample, this clone was seen a few times. The chain employs TRBV12-3 or TRBV12-4 and TRBJ1-2, with no clear D. Between the trimmed V and J ends, which lost 3 bases and 8 bases, there was a span of 13 bases. The CDR3 is made up of 13 amino acids. The CDR3 nucleotides are TGTGCCAGCAGTTTTCTTACAGCGGCGGGCTACACCTTC. It is translated as CASSFLTAAGYTF.

This clone was seen a handful of times. The J gene is TRBJ2-7, the V gene TRBV11-2; D unresolved. Looked up from germline, CDR1 is SGHAT and CDR2 is FQNNGV. The CDR3 spans 14 residues. Trimming left V 1 base short and J 2 bases short, with 9 bases between. The CDR3 loop reads CASSLVANPYEQYF. CDR3 nucleotide sequence: TGTGCCAGCAGCTTAGTGGCCAACCCCTACGAGCAGTACTTC.

The gene calls are TRBV6-6 and TRBJ2-3, with 9 bases identical to TRBD1. Losses at the gene ends were 5 bases for V and 3 bases for J; bases not matched to a gene: 15. The CDR3 covers 18 residues. Germline V gene lookup returns CDR1 MNHNY and CDR2 SVGAGI (reference sequence). The CDR3 region has the DNA TGTGCCAGCAGTCGTATTCCGGGACAGGGATGGGAGACAGATACGCAGTATTTT. Translating gives CASSRIPGQGWETDTQYF.

This clone showed up just a few times. The chain links TRBV7-9 to TRBJ2-7, with TRBD2 matching over 7 bases. With 5 bases clipped from V and 2 bases from J, the junction kept 6 bases outside the gene matches. CDR1 is SEHNR, CDR2 FQNEAQ, per germline (reference sequence). There are 14 residues in the CDR3. CDR3: CASSGTTIAYEQYF. In DNA, the CDR3 is TGTGCCAGCAGCGGGACTACCATCGCCTACGAGCAGTACTTC.

The chain employs TRBV14 and TRBJ1-2; the D gene is possibly TRBD1 (6 bases). Trimming pared 4 bases from V and 5 bases from J, leaving 20 bases between. The germline gives CDR1 SGHDN, CDR2 FVKESK. There are 16 residues in the CDR3. Here the CDR3 reads CASSLYRDSSAYGYTF. The CDR3 coding sequence is TGTGCCAGCAGCCTTTACAGGGATTCCAGCGCATATGGCTACACCTTC. Full variable domain (rest looked up from reference TRBV14 and TRBJ1-2): EAGVTQFPSHSVIEKGQTVTLRCDPISGHDNLYWYRRVMGKEIKFLLHFVKESKQDESGMPNNRFLAERTGGTYSTLKVQPAELEDSGVYFCASSLYRDSSAYGYTFGSGTRLTVV.

The genes are TRBV3-1 (or the pseudogene TRBV3-2) and TRBJ1-4, with a possible D match to TRBD1 (5 bases). Trimming pared 1 base from V and 7 bases from J, leaving 22 bases between. The CDR3 runs 18 residues. Germline V gene data show CDR1 as LGHDT and CDR2 as YNNKEL (reference sequence). As DNA, the CDR3 is TGTGCCAGCAGCCAAGTAAGTGCGAGGGGCGACAGCCGTGAAAAACTGTTTTTT. Translating it yields CASSQVSARGDSREKLFF.

This clone was picked up many times. J is TRBJ1-1 and V is TRBV4-1; no reliable D call. CDR1 is MGHRA and CDR2 is YSYEKL in the germline V gene. Trimming left V 0 bases short and J 7 bases short, with 15 bases between. This CDR3 has 15 residues. The CDR3 here is CASSQELLLMGEAFF. The CDR3 DNA sequence: TGCGCCAGCAGCCAAGAACTTTTGTTGATGGGTGAAGCTTTCTTT.

V and J are TRBV6-5 and TRBJ1-3; possibly TRBD1 for D (6 bases). The CDR3 is 15 residues long. The V end lost 5 bases, the J end lost 1 base, and 12 bases lay between the germline ends. The germline V gene encodes CDR1 MNHEY and CDR2 SVGAGI. CDR3: CASSNREDSGNTIYF. CDR3 DNA sequence: TGTGCCAGCAGTAACAGGGAAGATTCTGGAAACACCATATATTTT.

This chain uses TRBV25-1 with TRBJ2-5; D is undetermined. V gave up 3 bases and J gave up 0 bases, with 8 bases separating them. CDR1 MGHDK and CDR2 SYGVNS come from the germline V gene. CDR3 size: 14 residues. The CDR3 sequence is CASSDRQYQETQYF. In DNA, the CDR3 is TGTGCCAGCAGTGATCGACAATACCAAGAGACCCAGTACTTC.

This chain links TRBV7-2 with TRBJ2-2, with a tentative D call TRBD2 (7 bases). The CDR3 spans 14 residues. Germline lookup yields CDR1 SGHTA and CDR2 FQGNSA. Trimming shortened V by 5 bases and J by 3 bases, and 10 bases separated the two germline ends. This CDR3 is CASSPGGYTGELFF. DNA for the CDR3: TGTGCCAGCAGCCCGGGGGGCTACACCGGGGAGCTGTTTTTT.

V is TRBV25-1 and J is TRBJ1-2; 10 bases line up with TRBD1. The V gene end was trimmed by 10 bases and the J gene end by 8 bases; junction bases not matched to a gene: 16. CDR3 length: 15 amino acids. The germline V gene has CDR1 MGHDK and CDR2 SYGVNS. CDR3 region: CATMVGDRGPGGYTF. CDR3 DNA sequence: TGTGCCACCATGGTGGGGGACAGGGGCCCGGGAGGCTACACCTTC.

The chain is built from TRBV9 and TRBJ1-6; 7 bases match TRBD1. V shed 4 bases, J shed 5 bases, and the junction held 6 bases outside the gene matches. CDR1 SGDLS and CDR2 YYNGEE come from the germline V gene. The CDR3 has 15 residues. DNA of the CDR3: TGTGCCAGCAGCTACCAAGGGGGCGATAATTCACCCCTCCACTTT. This translates into CASSYQGGDNSPLHF.

V is TRBV5-4 and J is TRBJ2-2; D ambiguous. Germline V gene sequence: CDR1 SGHNT, CDR2 YYREEE (reference sequence). Trimming left V 5 bases short and J 5 bases short, with 13 bases between. The CDR3 has 14 residues. This CDR3 is CASSKPDGTGELFF. CDR3 DNA sequence: TGTGCCAGCAGTAAACCAGACGGGACCGGGGAGCTGTTTTTT.

Turning to this clone: This specimen includes other DNA sequences encoding the same CDR3. The chain is built from TRBV12-3 or TRBV12-4 and TRBJ1-2; 9 bases line up with TRBD1. Unmatched junction bases numbered 3, after V lost 6 bases and J lost 4 bases. The CDR3 is 13 residues long. This CDR3 is CASSPGQGYGYTF. CDR3 DNA: TGTGCCAGCAGCCCGGGACAGGGCTATGGCTACACCTTC.

The rearrangement links TRBV18 to TRBJ2-7, with TRBD2 as a possible D gene (6 bases). V lost 4 bases to trimming and J lost 3 bases, with 19 bases between them. This CDR3 spans 16 amino acids. Germline V CDR1 and CDR2: KGHSH, LQKENI. CDR3 DNA: TGTGCCAGCTCACTCGGCTGGCGGGGTGGGGTCTACGAGCAGTACTTC. Translation gives CASSLGWRGGVYEQYF.

The CDR3, as DNA: TGTGCCAGCAGCTTAGTTGGGGCTAGCAATCAGCCCCAGCATTTT. Its translation is CASSLVGASNQPQHF. This chain uses TRBV7-2 with TRBJ1-5, with a possible D match to TRBD1 (5 bases). The CDR3 is 15 residues long. Trimming left V 1 base short and J 0 bases short, with 7 bases between. CDR1 SGHTA and CDR2 FQGNSA come from the germline V gene. The full variable domain, with the rest looked up from reference TRBV7-2 and TRBJ1-5, is GAGVSQSPSNKVTEKGKDVELRCDPISGHTALYWYRQSLGQGLEFLIYFQGNSAPDKSGLPSDRFSAERTGGSVSTLTIQRTQQEDSAVYLCASSLVGASNQPQHFGDGTRLSIL.

This rearrangement joins TRBV4-1 to TRBJ2-1; no clear D. Germline values: CDR1 MGHRA, CDR2 YSYEKL. The CDR3 length is 15 residues. Trimming stripped 2 bases from V and 1 base from J, with 9 bases between. The DNA of the CDR3 is TGCGCCAGCAGCCAATCGGCCCATTCCTACAATGAGCAGTTCTTC. This gives the protein CASSQSAHSYNEQFF.

This sequence joins TRBV6-1 and TRBJ1-2, with TRBD1 identical over 9 bases. After removal of 0 bases from V and 4 bases from J, the junction contained 3 bases not matched to a gene. This CDR3 has 15 amino acids. CDR1 is MNHNS and CDR2 is SASEGT in the germline V gene. DNA for the CDR3: TGTGCCAGCAGTGAAGCGGGGACAGGGATCTATGGCTACACCTTC. This codes for CASSEAGTGIYGYTF.

The chain has TRBV5-1 and TRBJ2-3; maybe TRBD2 (5 bases). Trimming pared 0 bases from V and 8 bases from J, leaving 13 bases between. The CDR3 sequence is 14 residues long. Germline CDR1 and CDR2: SGHRS and YFSETQ. The CDR3 protein is CASSLGGFEGTQYF. The DNA for the CDR3 is TGCGCCAGCAGCTTGGGAGGGTTCGAAGGTACGCAGTATTTT. Variable domain in full (rest from reference TRBV5-1 and TRBJ2-3): KAGVTQTPRYLIKTRGQQVTLSCSPISGHRSVSWYQQTPGQGLQFLFEYFSETQRNKGNFPGRFSGRQFSNSRSEMNVSTLELGDSALYLCASSLGGFEGTQYFGPGTRLTVL.

The genes are TRBV19 and TRBJ1-2; D unclear. Germline V CDR1 and CDR2: LNHDA, SQIVND (reference sequence). The CDR3 consists of 14 residues. With 3 bases removed from V and 3 bases from J, the gap between germline ends came to 11 bases. For the CDR3, the DNA is TGTGCCAGTAGTATGGCTAATCTTGACTATGGCTACACCTTC. It codes for CASSMANLDYGYTF.

The chain couples TRBV5-6 to TRBJ1-5, with 11 bases aligning to TRBD1. Trimming took 2 bases from V and 4 from J; bases not matched to a gene: 2. The V gene's germline CDR1 is SGHDT and CDR2 YYEEEE. This CDR3 has 15 amino acids. The CDR3 sequence is CASSFGTGGNQPQHF. The CDR3 DNA reads as TGTGCCAGCAGCTTCGGGACAGGGGGGAATCAGCCCCAGCATTTT.